These T cell receptor beta chains were read from a single sample in a study of control samples from healthy donors and cancer patients. Assay used: immunoSEQ multiplex PCR; TCRdb lists only in-frame clones, some missing. The sample records fewer than 500,000 clones, 75% to 95% being singletons. What was sequenced was PBMCs. All receptors derive from a man in his forties with head and neck cancer. The conserved cysteine and the conserved F or W are not part of the CDR3 here. The size of a clone is reported for some rows only, either as once, few or many, or as a class for expanded clones.

>TRBJ2-1|TRBV7-3|-
ASSLTSGTSPNRNEQF
>TRBJ2-3|TRBV7-3|-
ASRVAGADTQY
>TRBJ1-2|TRBV7-6|-
ASSFMVGRGARYGGYT
>TRBJ1-5|TRBV29-1|-
SVGGQGGGNQPQH
>TRBJ2-3|TRBV5-1|-
ASSIRQGFADTQY
>TRBJ2-1|TRBV27|-
ASSPPIIAGAYNEQF
>TRBJ2-3|TRBV19|-
ASSISDTQY
>TRBJ1-1|TRBV6-4|-
ASSPEGGNTEAF
>TRBJ2-3|TRBV4-1|-
ASSQGVSETDTQY
>TRBJ2-6|TRBV2|once
ASLGFSGANVLT
>TRBJ2-7|TRBV5-4|-
ASSPGPGTLAYEQY
>TRBJ2-1|TRBV7-2|-
ASRIGTSGLGEQF
>TRBJ2-1|TRBV5-1|-
ASSPFDRDYNEQF
>TRBJ2-7|TRBV5-4|-
ASSFFPRQDYEQY
>TRBJ1-5|TRBV7-8|few
ASSPGEGRFQPQH
>TRBJ2-3|TRBV6-5|-
ASSYSRATADTQY
>TRBJ1-6|TRBV11-3|-
ASSLDGVNSPLH
>TRBJ2-5|TRBV11-1|-
ASSLPTEAQETQY
>TRBJ1-1|TRBV10-3|-
AIRWSTDNTEAF
>TRBJ1-5|TRBV6-5|-
ASSYSDRFGPQH
>TRBJ1-3|TRBV30|-
AWSVQGVSSGNTIY
>TRBJ2-1|TRBV11-2|-
ASSLTGGNEQF
>TRBJ1-2|TRBV6-5|-
ASSSGAPNYGYT
>TRBJ2-5|TRBV6-5|once
ATMGGQETQY
>TRBJ1-2|TRBV27|-
ASRASGAEKGYT
>TRBJ1-2|TRBV28|-
ASRHRGDNGYT
>TRBJ2-7|TRBV6-5|-
ASRQRDRSYEQY
>TRBJ1-4|TRBV28|once
ASSLTGGGEKLF
>TRBJ2-7|TRBV29-1|-
SVEDKIYEQY
>TRBJ1-5|TRBV28|-
ASIWQGAGNQPQH
>TRBJ2-7|TRBV9|-
ASSGQEAYEQY
>TRBJ2-7|TRBV7-9|-
ASSLSQGAYEQY
>TRBJ2-5|TRBV5-4|-
ASSLPQGSETQY